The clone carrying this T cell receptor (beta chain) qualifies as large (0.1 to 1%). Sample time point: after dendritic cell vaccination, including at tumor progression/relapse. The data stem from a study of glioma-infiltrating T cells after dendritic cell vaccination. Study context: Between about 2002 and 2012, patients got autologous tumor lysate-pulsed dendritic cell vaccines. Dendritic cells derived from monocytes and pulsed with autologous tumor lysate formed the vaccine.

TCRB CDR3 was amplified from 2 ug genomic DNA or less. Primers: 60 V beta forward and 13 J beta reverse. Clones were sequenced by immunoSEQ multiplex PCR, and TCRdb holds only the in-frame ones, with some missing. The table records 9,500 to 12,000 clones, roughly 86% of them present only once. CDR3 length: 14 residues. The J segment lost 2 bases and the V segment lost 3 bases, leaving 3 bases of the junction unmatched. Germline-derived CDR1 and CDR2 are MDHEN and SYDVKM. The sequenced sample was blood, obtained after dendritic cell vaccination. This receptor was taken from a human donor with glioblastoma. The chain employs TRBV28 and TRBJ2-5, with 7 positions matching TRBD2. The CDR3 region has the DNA TGTGCCAGCAGTTTCATGGGAGGGCAAGAGACCCAGTACTTC. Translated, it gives CASSFMGGQETQYF.